Presented here are 23 T cell receptor beta chains from one specimen sequenced in a study of regulatory T cells in long-lasting Graves disease. Construction of TCR beta libraries relied on iRepertoire HTBI primers and on Arm-PCR targeting CDR3 regions. TCRdb reanalysed the multiplex PCR reads using MiXCR and keeps one entry per CDR3 protein. The data contain about 450,000 distinct CDR3 sequences, 11% to 15% of them seen just once; the ten biggest clones take up roughly a sixth. Time point given: newly diagnosed GD, antithyroid drugs for less than 3 months. From PBMCs, RNA was extracted and then used to make the TCR library. The sample was also reused in another study, on T cells in Graves' hyperthyroidism and ophthalmopathy.

The sample here was peripheral blood mononuclear cells (PBMCs), taken at new diagnosis, from a patient treated with antithyroid drugs. The origin of the receptors is a woman between 45 and 65 years old with Graves disease.

This clonotype was counted many times. This chain uses TRBV9 with TRBJ2-1, with TRBD2 matching over 7 bases. Per the germline V gene, CDR1 is SGDLS and CDR2 is YYNGEE. The CDR3 has 15 residues. Trimming cost V 0 bases and J 4 bases; bases outside gene matches: 4. CDR3 in amino acids: CASSVELGGYNEQFF. CDR3 DNA: TGTGCCAGCAGCGTAGAACTCGGGGGGTACAATGAGCAGTTCTTC.

This clonotype was seen at least ten times. V usage is TRBV18 and J usage is TRBJ2-3; unclear D gene. CDR1 is KGHSH and CDR2 is LQKENI in the germline V gene. The CDR3 spans 13 residues. Trimming took 3 bases from V and 5 from J, leaving 9 bases between them. The CDR3 DNA reads TGTGCCAGCTCACCTCCGCTTGGAGATACGCAGTATTTT. This gives the protein CASSPPLGDTQYF.

This clonotype was counted at least ten times. This chain joins TRBV3-1 and TRBJ1-2, with D perhaps TRBD1 (5 bases). The V and J ends lost 4 bases and 5 bases respectively, with 14 bases between them. This CDR3 has 14 residues. Germline V lookup: CDR1 LGHDT, CDR2 YNNKEL (reference sequence). The CDR3 DNA reads as TGTGCCAGCAGCCCATCGGGGCCGAGGTATGGCTACACCTTC. This gives the protein CASSPSGPRYGYTF.

There are many counts of this clonotype. CDR3 DNA: TGCGCCAGCAGCTTGTTTACTAGCCCGATCACAGATACGCAGTATTTT. This gives the protein CASSLFTSPITDTQYF. The chain combines TRBV5-1 with TRBJ2-3; tentative D call: TRBD2 (6 bases). The ends were cut back, 1 base at V and 2 bases at J, with 14 bases in the middle. The CDR3 spans 16 residues. Germline CDR1 reads SGHRS; CDR2 reads YFSETQ.

Of note for this clonotype: The conserved final phenylalanine or tryptophan is absent from the CDR3, which likely points to a read error. The rearrangement joins TRBV24-1 to TRBJ2-2; 9 bases fit TRBD2. There are 14 residues in the CDR3. The junction had 4 bases not matched to a gene; V was cut back by 7 bases and J by 5 bases. Germline V CDR1 and CDR2: KGHDR, SFDVKD. The CDR3 is CATRGTSLTGELFS. CDR3 bases: TGTGCCACCAGAGGGACTAGCCTTACCGGGGAGCTGTTTTCT.

This clonotype occurred many times. The rearrangement joins TRBV6-1 to TRBJ1-1; no reliable D call. This CDR3 has 15 amino acids. Trimming took off 6 bases at V and 1 base at J, with 15 bases between the two ends. Germline V gives CDR1 MNHNS, CDR2 SASEGT. The CDR3 DNA reads TGTGCCAGCAGGCGTCGGGCAGACCAGAACACTGAAGCTTTCTTT. Residues: CASRRRADQNTEAFF.

A remark on this clonotype: This could be a read error, since a much larger clone is one nucleotide away. The genes are TRBV28 and TRBJ2-7, with D possibly being TRBD2 (6 bases). Germline CDR1 is MDHEN and CDR2 is SYDVKM. The CDR3 is made up of 13 amino acids. V lost 8 bases and J 2 bases, leaving 13 bases between the germline ends. CDR3 in DNA: TGTGCCAGCCTTGGAGGGACGCCCTACGAGCAGTACTTC. The encoded protein is CASLGGTPYEQYF. Supplemented by reference TRBV28 and TRBJ2-7, the full variable domain reads DVKVTQSSRYLVKRTGEKVFLECVQDMDHENMFWYRQDPGLGLRLIYFSYDVKMKEKGDIPEGYSVSREKKERFSLILESASTNQTSMYLCASLGGTPYEQYFGPGTRLTVT.

The chain joins TRBV25-1 to TRBJ2-3; 9 nucleotides match TRBD1. The V gene's germline CDR1 is MGHDK and CDR2 SYGVNS. V lost 1 base to trimming and J lost 0 bases; unmatched junction nucleotides: 5. The CDR3 is 17 residues long. This CDR3 reads CASSELGGTGSTDTQYF. In nucleotides, the CDR3 is TGTGCCAGCAGTGAATTGGGGGGGACAGGGAGCACAGATACGCAGTATTTT.

At least ten counts were recorded for this clonotype. The chain is built from TRBV28 and TRBJ1-5, with D maybe TRBD1 (5 bases). In germline, CDR1 is MDHEN, CDR2 SYDVKM. The CDR3 length is 14 residues. Trimming pared 3 bases from V and 7 bases from J, leaving 13 bases between. CDR3 DNA: TGTGCCAGCAGTTTCCAGGGAGGATACCAGCCCCAGCATTTT. This translates into CASSFQGGYQPQHF.

As for this clonotype: A much larger clone differs by one base, so this may be a read error. The CDR3 DNA reads TGTGCCTGGAGTGAAAGGATCCGTCAGTTCTTC. Translated: CAWSERIRQFF. V and J are TRBV30 and TRBJ2-1; D is ambiguous. The CDR3 totals 11 residues. The germline V and J ends were trimmed by 1 base and 13 bases, with 11 bases remaining between them. CDR1 GTSNPN and CDR2 SVGIG come from the germline V gene (reference sequence).

This clonotype was observed a few times. V and J are TRBV3-1 and TRBJ2-2; TRBD2 aligns across 7 bases. The CDR3 runs 16 residues. Germline V gene data show CDR1 as LGHDT and CDR2 as YNNKEL (reference sequence). V shed 4 bases, J shed 5 bases, and the junction held 10 bases outside the gene matches. CDR3 nucleotides: TGTGCCAGCAGCCCCGGACTAGTAGAGAGGACCGGGGAGCTGTTTTTT. As protein: CASSPGLVERTGELFF.

Worth noting for this clonotype: A much larger clone differs by one base, so this may be a read error. The chain has TRBV19 and TRBJ2-1, with a weak D call TRBD1 (6 bases). This CDR3 is built from 12 residues. The germline V and J ends were trimmed by 6 bases and 7 bases, with 10 bases remaining between them. In germline, CDR1 is LNHDA, CDR2 SQIVND (reference sequence). The CDR3 here is CASRQGRNEQFF. The CDR3, as DNA: TGTGCCAGTAGACAGGGTCGGAATGAGCAGTTCTTC.

This clonotype was counted at least ten times. The chain is built from TRBV6-1 and TRBJ1-1; tentatively, D is TRBD1 (6 bases). V lost 8 bases and J lost 0, with 19 bases in between. The CDR3 spans 16 residues. Germline-derived CDR1 and CDR2 are MNHNS and SASEGT. Written as DNA, the CDR3 is TGTGCCAGCTTATCCAATGACAGGCGACTGAACACTGAAGCTTTCTTT. Encoded protein: CASLSNDRRLNTEAFF.

There are many counts of this clonotype. The gene calls are TRBV7-8 and TRBJ2-1; 7 bases agree with TRBD2. Germline V gene data show CDR1 as SGHVS and CDR2 as FQNEAQ. V lost 2 bases to trimming and J lost 7 bases; unmatched junction nucleotides: 32. CDR3 length: 23 residues. The CDR3 coding sequence is TGTGCCAGCAGCTTATATGATGCCGCGTTTGGCGGGAGTTCAGTATTGTTTCCAAATGAGCAGTTCTTC. This codes for CASSLYDAAFGGSSVLFPNEQFF.

The chain joins TRBV5-1 to TRBJ2-5; 7 bases agree with TRBD2. This CDR3 is 14 amino acids long. J lost 2 bases, V lost 3 bases, and 4 bases had no gene match. Germline V gene data show CDR1 as SGHRS and CDR2 as YFSETQ. The CDR3 protein is CASSWDYLQETQYF. CDR3 sequence (DNA): TGCGCCAGCAGCTGGGACTACCTACAAGAGACCCAGTACTTC.

At least ten counts were recorded for this clonotype. This sequence joins TRBV29-1 and TRBJ2-1; no firm D call. The CDR3 runs 14 residues. Germline lookup yields CDR1 SQVTM and CDR2 ANQGSEA. Deletions cut 2 bases from V and 4 bases from J, with 12 bases between. CDR3: CSVEKGLRYNEQFF. Here the CDR3 DNA reads TGCAGCGTTGAAAAGGGATTACGGTACAATGAGCAGTTCTTC.

The DNA of the CDR3 is TGTGCCAGCAGCAACCGGGCGGCCTCCGGTCAGCCCCAGCATTTT. Its translation: CASSNRAASGQPQHF. The chain links TRBV2 to TRBJ1-5, with no clear D. Per the germline V gene, CDR1 is SNHLY and CDR2 is FYNNEI. This CDR3 contains 15 residues. Trimming pared 6 bases from V and 6 bases from J, leaving 18 bases between.

The table lists this clonotype with many counts. V gene TRBV18 combines with J gene TRBJ2-7; 9 bases align to TRBD1. The CDR3 has 14 amino acids. CDR1 is KGHSH, CDR2 LQKENI, per germline. V lost 8 bases and J lost 4; bases outside the gene matches: 9. The CDR3 DNA reads TGTGCCAGCAGCGCCGGGACAGGGTTTTACGAGCAGTACTTC. As protein: CASSAGTGFYEQYF. The full variable domain, its missing parts supplied by reference TRBV18 and TRBJ2-7, is NAGVMQNPRHLVRRRGQEARLRCSPMKGHSHVYWYRQLPEEGLKFMVYLQKENIIDESGMPKERFSAEFPKEGPSILRIQQVVRGDSAAYFCASSAGTGFYEQYFGPGTRLTVT.

This clonotype was found a few times. V is TRBV7-2 and J is TRBJ2-2, with TRBD2 identical over 10 bases. The germline V gene has CDR1 SGHTA and CDR2 FQGNSA. The CDR3 length is 16 residues. Trimming took 6 bases from V and 6 from J; bases not matched to a gene: 10. DNA of the CDR3: TGTGCCAGCAGGAAAAATCTAGCGGGAGAGGCCGGGGAGCTGTTTTTT. Translation gives CASRKNLAGEAGELFF.

This clonotype came up a few times. The CDR3 here is CASSNQGAGGWSYEQYF. The CDR3 bases are TGTGCCAGCAGTAATCAGGGAGCGGGAGGTTGGTCCTACGAGCAGTACTTC. This chain connects TRBV6-2 or TRBV6-3 to TRBJ2-7, with 9 bases that match TRBD2. Per the germline V gene, CDR1 is MNHEY and CDR2 is SVGEGT. V gave up 5 bases and J gave up 1 base; unmatched junction bases: 12. CDR3 length: 17 amino acids.

This rearrangement joins TRBV4-1 to TRBJ2-2; D remains ambiguous. Trimming shortened V by 1 base and J by 5 bases, and 5 bases separated the two germline ends. CDR1 is MGHRA, CDR2 YSYEKL, per germline. The CDR3 covers 13 residues. CDR3 in amino acids: CASSQVPTGELFF. Here the CDR3 DNA reads TGCGCCAGCAGCCAAGTTCCGACCGGGGAGCTGTTTTTT.

This clonotype has a count of ten or more. J is TRBJ1-1 and V is TRBV2, with D unresolved. Looked up from germline, CDR1 is SNHLY and CDR2 is FYNNEI. CDR3 length equals 12 residues. V lost 6 bases and J 4 bases, leaving 9 bases between the germline ends. The CDR3 region is CASSDEGTEAFF. The CDR3, as DNA: TGTGCCAGCAGCGACGAGGGCACTGAAGCTTTCTTT.

In its sample, this clonotype was seen many times. The chain carries TRBV12-3 or TRBV12-4 and TRBJ2-4; D not resolved. This CDR3 region has 14 residues. Trimming removed 3 bases from V and 6 bases from J, with 12 bases in between. The CDR3 DNA reads TGTGCCAGCAGTTTTAACAACGGTGGAAACATTCAGTACTTC. Translated, it gives CASSFNNGGNIQYF.